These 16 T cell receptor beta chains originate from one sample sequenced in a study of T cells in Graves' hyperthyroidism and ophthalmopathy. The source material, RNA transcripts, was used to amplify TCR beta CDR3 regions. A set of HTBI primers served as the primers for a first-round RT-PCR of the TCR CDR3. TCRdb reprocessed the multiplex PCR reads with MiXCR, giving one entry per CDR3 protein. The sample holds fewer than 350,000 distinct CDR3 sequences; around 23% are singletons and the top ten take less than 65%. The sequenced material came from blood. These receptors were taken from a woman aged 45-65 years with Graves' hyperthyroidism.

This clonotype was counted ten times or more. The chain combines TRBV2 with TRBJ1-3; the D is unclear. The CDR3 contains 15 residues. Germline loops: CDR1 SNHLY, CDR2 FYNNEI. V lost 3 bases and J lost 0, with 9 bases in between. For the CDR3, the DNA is TGTGCCAGCAGTGAGAGAGGCCTCTCTGGAAACACCATATATTTT. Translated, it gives CASSERGLSGNTIYF.

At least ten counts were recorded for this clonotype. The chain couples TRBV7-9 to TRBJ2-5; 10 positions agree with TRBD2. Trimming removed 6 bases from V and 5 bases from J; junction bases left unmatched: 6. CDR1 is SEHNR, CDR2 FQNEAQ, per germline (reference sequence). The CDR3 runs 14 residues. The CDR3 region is CASRPIAGGETQYF. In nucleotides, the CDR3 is TGTGCCAGCAGGCCTATAGCGGGAGGCGAGACCCAGTACTTC.

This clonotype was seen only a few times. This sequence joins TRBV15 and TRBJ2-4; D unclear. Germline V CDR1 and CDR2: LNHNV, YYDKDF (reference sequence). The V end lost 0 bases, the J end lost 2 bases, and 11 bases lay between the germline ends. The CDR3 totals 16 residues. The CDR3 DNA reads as TGTGCCACCAGCAGAGATAGAGGTTTAACCAAAAACATTCAGTACTTC. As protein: CATSRDRGLTKNIQYF.

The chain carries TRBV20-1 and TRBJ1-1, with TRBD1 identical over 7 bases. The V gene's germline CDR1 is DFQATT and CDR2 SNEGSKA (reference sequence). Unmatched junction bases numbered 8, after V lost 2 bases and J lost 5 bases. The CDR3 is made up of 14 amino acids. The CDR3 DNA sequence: TGCAGTGCTAGAAAACCAGGGGGTGGGACTGAAGCTTTCTTT. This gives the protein CSARKPGGGTEAFF.

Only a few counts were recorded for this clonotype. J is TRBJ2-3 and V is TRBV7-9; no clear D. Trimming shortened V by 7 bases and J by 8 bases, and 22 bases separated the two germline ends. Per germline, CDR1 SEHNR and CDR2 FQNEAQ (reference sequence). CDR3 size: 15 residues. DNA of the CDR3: TGTGCCAGCACCGTACCGACTCTAGACCCGGGTACGCAGTATTTT. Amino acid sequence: CASTVPTLDPGTQYF.

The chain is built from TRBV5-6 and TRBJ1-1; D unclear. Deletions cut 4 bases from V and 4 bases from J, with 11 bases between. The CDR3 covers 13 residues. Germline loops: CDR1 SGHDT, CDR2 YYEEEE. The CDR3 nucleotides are TGTGCCAGCAGCCCCTCCAGCGGCACTGAAGCTTTCTTT. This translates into CASSPSSGTEAFF.

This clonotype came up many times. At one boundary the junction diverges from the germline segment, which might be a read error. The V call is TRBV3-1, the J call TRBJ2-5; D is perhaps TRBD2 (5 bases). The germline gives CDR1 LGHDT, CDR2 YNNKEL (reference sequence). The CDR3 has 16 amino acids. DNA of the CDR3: TGTGCCAGCAACCAATCCCCGGGAAGACGACAAGAGACCCAGTACTTC. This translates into CASNQSPGRRQETQYF.

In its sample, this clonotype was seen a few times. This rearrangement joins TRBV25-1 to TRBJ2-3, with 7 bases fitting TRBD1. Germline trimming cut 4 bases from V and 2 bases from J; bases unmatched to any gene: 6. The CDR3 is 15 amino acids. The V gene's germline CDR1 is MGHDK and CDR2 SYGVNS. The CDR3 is CASSAQTGNTDTQYF. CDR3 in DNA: TGTGCCAGCAGTGCTCAGACAGGGAACACAGATACGCAGTATTTT.

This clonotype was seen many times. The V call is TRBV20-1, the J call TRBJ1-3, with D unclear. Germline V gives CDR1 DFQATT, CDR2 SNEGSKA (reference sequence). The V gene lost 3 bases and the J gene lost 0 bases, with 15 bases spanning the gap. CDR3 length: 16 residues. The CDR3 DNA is TGCAGTGCTAGCCGCTTCGGGCAAGTCTCTGGAAACACCATATATTTT. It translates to CSASRFGQVSGNTIYF.

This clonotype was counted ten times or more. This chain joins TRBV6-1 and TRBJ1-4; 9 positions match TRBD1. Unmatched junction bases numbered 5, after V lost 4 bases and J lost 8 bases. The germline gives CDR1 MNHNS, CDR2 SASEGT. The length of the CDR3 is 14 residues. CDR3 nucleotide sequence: TGTGCCAGCAGTGGGGGACAGGGCCTCGAAAAACTGTTTTTT. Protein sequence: CASSGGQGLEKLFF.

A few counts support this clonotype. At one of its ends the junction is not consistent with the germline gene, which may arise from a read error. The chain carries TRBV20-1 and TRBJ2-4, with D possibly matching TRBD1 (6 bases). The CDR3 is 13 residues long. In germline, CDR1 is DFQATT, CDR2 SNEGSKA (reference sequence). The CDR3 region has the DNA TGCAGTACTAGGGGGACAGCCAAAAACATTCAGTACTTC. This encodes CSTRGTAKNIQYF.

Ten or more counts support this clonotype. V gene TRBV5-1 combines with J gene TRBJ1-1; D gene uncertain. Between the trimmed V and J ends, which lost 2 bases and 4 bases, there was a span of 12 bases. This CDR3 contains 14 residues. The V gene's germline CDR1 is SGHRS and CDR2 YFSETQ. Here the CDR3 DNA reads TGCGCCAGCAGCTTCGAGGGTATGGGCACTGAAGCTTTCTTT. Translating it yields CASSFEGMGTEAFF.

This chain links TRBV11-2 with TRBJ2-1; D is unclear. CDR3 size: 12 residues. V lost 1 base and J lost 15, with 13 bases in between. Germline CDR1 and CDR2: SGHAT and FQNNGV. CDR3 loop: CASSLVGSVAFF. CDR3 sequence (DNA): TGTGCCAGCAGCTTAGTCGGGTCAGTTGCGTTCTTC.

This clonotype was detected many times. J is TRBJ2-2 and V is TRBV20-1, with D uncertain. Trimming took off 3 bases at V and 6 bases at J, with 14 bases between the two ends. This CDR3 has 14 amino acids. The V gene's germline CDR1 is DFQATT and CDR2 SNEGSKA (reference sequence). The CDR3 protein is CSARGALVAGELFF. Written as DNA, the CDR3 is TGCAGTGCTAGGGGCGCTTTGGTGGCCGGGGAGCTGTTTTTT.

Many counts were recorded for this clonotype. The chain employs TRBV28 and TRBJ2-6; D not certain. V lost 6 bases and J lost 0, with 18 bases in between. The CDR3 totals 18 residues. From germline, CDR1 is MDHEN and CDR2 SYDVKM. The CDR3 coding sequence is TGTGCCAGCAGCCCCGCTGGGGTGACGAGCTCTGGGGCCAACGTCCTGACTTTC. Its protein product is CASSPAGVTSSGANVLTF. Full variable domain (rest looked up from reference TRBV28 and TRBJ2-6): DVKVTQSSRYLVKRTGEKVFLECVQDMDHENMFWYRQDPGLGLRLIYFSYDVKMKEKGDIPEGYSVSREKKERFSLILESASTNQTSMYLCASSPAGVTSSGANVLTFGAGSRLTVL.

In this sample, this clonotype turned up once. CDR3 sequence (DNA): TGTGCCAGTAGTTCCGGGACAGGGACCTTTTCCTATGGCTACACCTTC. Encoded protein: CASSSGTGTFSYGYTF. This chain joins TRBV19 and TRBJ1-2; 9 nucleotides align to TRBD1. The CDR3 sequence is 16 residues long. CDR1 is LNHDA, CDR2 SQIVND, per germline (reference sequence). The V segment lost 5 bases and the J segment 4 bases; nucleotides outside the gene matches: 11.